This TCR beta chain appears in the sequencing data of a study of CXCR3-negative and CXCR3-positive naive CD8 T cells. Researchers prepared the TRB cDNA libraries using 5' RACE with UMI labels. For each CDR3 protein, TCRdb gives one entry from its re-call of the 5' RACE reads, without DNA. This listing includes about 41,000 distinct CDR3 sequences. Notes on the study in general: Naive cells that were CXCR3-negative or CXCR3-positive used TRBV-TRBJ genes alike, while memory cells diverged.

A remark on this clonotype: The antigen is not known.

The clonotype was recovered from a human donor in good health. Some clones in this sample may be carry-over from other donors' samples. Sample: memory CD8+ T cells from blood.

The CDR3 region is CASSGTVNTGELFF. The rearrangement links TRBV6-2 or TRBV6-3 to TRBJ2-2; the TCRdb D gene call, TRBD1, has no DNA to confirm it. CDR1 and CDR2 from the germline V gene are MNHEY and SVGEGT. The CDR3 consists of 14 residues.